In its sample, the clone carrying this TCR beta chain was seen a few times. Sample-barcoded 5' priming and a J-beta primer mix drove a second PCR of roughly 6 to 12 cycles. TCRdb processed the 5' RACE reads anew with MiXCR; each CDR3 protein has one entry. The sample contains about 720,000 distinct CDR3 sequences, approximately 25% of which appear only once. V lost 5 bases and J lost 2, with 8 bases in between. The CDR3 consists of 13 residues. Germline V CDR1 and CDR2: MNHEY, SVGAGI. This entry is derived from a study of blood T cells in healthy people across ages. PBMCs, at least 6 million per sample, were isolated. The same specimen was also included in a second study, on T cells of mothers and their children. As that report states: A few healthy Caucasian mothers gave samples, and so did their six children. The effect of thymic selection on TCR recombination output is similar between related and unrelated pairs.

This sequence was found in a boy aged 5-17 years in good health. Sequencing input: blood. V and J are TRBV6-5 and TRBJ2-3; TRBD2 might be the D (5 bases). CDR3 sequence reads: CASSTGNTDTQYF. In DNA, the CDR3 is TGTGCCAGCAGTACGGGAAACACAGATACGCAGTATTTT.